Listed here are 10 T cell receptor beta chains from one sample, sequenced in a study of CD8+CD57+ T cells in acquired aplastic anemia. Genomic DNA, serving as template, underwent TCR beta VDJ and CDR3 profiling. TCRdb passed the reads through MiXCR, listing each CDR3 protein once. The sample records around 170,000 distinct CDR3 sequences, around 47% being singletons. All patients picked for sequencing had shown, by flow cytometry, an expansion of CD8+CD57+ cells. Sequencing input: sorted CD4+, CD8+, or CD8+CD57+ T cells (not recorded which) from PBMCs. All receptors come from a human donor with aplastic anemia.

This clonotype was counted a single time. The chain recombines TRBV12-3 or TRBV12-4 with TRBJ1-6, with D maybe TRBD1 (6 bases). With 5 bases removed from V and 10 bases from J, the gap between germline ends came to 18 bases. The CDR3 length is 15 residues. The CDR3 spells CASSNQGLKLSPLHF. CDR3 coding DNA: TGTGCCAGCAGTAATCAGGGGCTCAAATTATCACCCCTCCACTTT.

This clonotype was recorded many times. The J gene is TRBJ2-5, the V gene TRBV5-1; TRBD2 matches 7 bases. The CDR3 loop spans 16 amino acids. CDR1 is SGHRS and CDR2 is YFSETQ in the germline V gene. With V trimmed by 4 bases and J by 1 base, 10 bases remained unmatched. The CDR3 here is CASSAPILATQETQYF. The CDR3 nucleotides are TGCGCCAGCAGCGCGCCCATACTAGCGACCCAAGAGACCCAGTACTTC.

V is TRBV10-2 and J is TRBJ2-5; 8 bases map to TRBD2. CDR3 length equals 16 residues. Germline V gene sequence: CDR1 WSHSY, CDR2 SAAADI. The V gene end was trimmed by 2 bases and the J gene end by 1 base; junction bases not matched to a gene: 6. The chain's CDR3 is CASSEVAGGLQETQYF. CDR3 bases: TGCGCCAGCAGTGAGGTTGCGGGAGGACTCCAAGAGACCCAGTACTTC.

Only a few counts were recorded for this clonotype. The V call is TRBV7-6, the J call TRBJ2-7; D is uncertain. The CDR3 is 13 residues long. Germline V CDR1 and CDR2: SGHVS, FNYEAQ. Deletions cut 3 bases from V and 0 bases from J, with 6 bases between. The CDR3 loop reads CASSLHSSYEQYF. CDR3 bases: TGTGCCAGCAGCTTGCACAGCTCCTACGAGCAGTACTTC.

Ten or more counts support this clonotype. The V call is TRBV5-1, the J call TRBJ2-5, with 7 bases lining up with TRBD2. The V segment lost 0 bases and the J segment 1 base; nucleotides outside the gene matches: 3. The CDR3 has 15 residues. Germline V gives CDR1 SGHRS, CDR2 YFSETQ. Here the CDR3 DNA reads TGCGCCAGCAGCTTGGAACCTAGCGGCCAAGAGACCCAGTACTTC. Residues: CASSLEPSGQETQYF.

This clonotype was seen at least ten times. The rearrangement uses TRBV20-1 and TRBJ2-1; perhaps D is TRBD1 or TRBD2 (5 bases each). Per the germline V gene, CDR1 is DFQATT and CDR2 is SNEGSKA (reference sequence). V gave up 7 bases and J gave up 8 bases, with 18 bases separating them. The length of the CDR3 is 13 residues. CDR3 DNA sequence: TGCAGTGGACGGGGCAGTCTACACTATGAGCAGTTCTTC. Its protein is CSGRGSLHYEQFF.

The sample holds many counts of this clonotype. V is TRBV19 and J is TRBJ1-5; 12 nucleotides agree with TRBD1. CDR3 size: 15 residues. Per the germline V gene, CDR1 is LNHDA and CDR2 is SQIVND (reference sequence). Trimming cost V 3 bases and J 6 bases; bases outside gene matches: 3. CDR3 residues: CASSIGTGGLQPQHF. The CDR3 nucleotides are TGTGCCAGTAGTATTGGGACAGGGGGCCTTCAGCCCCAGCATTTT.

This clonotype was picked up a small number of times. The chain combines TRBV11-2 with TRBJ2-3, with TRBD2 matching over 7 bases. The J segment lost 7 bases and the V segment lost 5 bases, leaving 12 bases of the junction unmatched. Per the germline V gene, CDR1 is SGHAT and CDR2 is FQNNGV. The CDR3 runs 15 residues. The CDR3: CASSPRGTTRYTQYF. The CDR3 nucleotides read TGTGCCAGCAGCCCGCGCGGGACTACTCGTTATACGCAGTATTTT.

This clonotype came up a few times. V gene TRBV2 combines with J gene TRBJ1-1; no clear D gene. The germline V gene encodes CDR1 SNHLY and CDR2 FYNNEI. Trimming removed 10 bases at V and 0 bases at J, with 12 bases between. This CDR3 is built from 13 residues. The CDR3 sequence is CANRELMNTEAFF. For the CDR3, the DNA is TGTGCCAACCGGGAGCTCATGAACACTGAAGCTTTCTTT.

This clonotype was counted at least ten times. V gene TRBV7-6 combines with J gene TRBJ1-1; a weak D match, TRBD1 (5 bases). Germline CDR1 SGHVS, CDR2 FNYEAQ. The ends were cut back, 4 bases at V and 6 bases at J, with 12 bases in the middle. The length of the CDR3 is 13 residues. The CDR3 spells CASSSTGYAEAFF. The DNA of the CDR3 is TGTGCCAGCAGCTCCACAGGATACGCTGAAGCTTTCTTT. Full variable domain (outside the CDR3, taken from reference TRBV7-6 and TRBJ1-1): GAGVSQSPRYKVTKRGQDVALRCDPISGHVSLYWYRQALGQGPEFLTYFNYEAQQDKSGLPNDRFSAERPEGSISTLTIQRTEQRDSAMYRCASSSTGYAEAFFGQGTRLTVV.